This TCR beta chain was captured by sequencing in a study of blood T cells in healthy people across ages. Each donor was a healthy Caucasian individual from Russia, aged 6 to 90. Total RNA extraction produced at least 5.5 micrograms (per sample) for the study. The use of a sample-barcoded 5' primer and a J-beta primer mix characterized a second PCR of roughly 6 to 11 cycles. TCRdb reprocessed the 5' RACE reads with MiXCR, giving one entry per CDR3 protein. The sample yields 1.5 million to 2 million distinct CDR3 sequences, 30% to 35% seen once. Germline V CDR1 and CDR2: SGHTA, FQGNSA. With 3 bases clipped from V and 0 bases from J, the junction kept 9 bases outside the gene matches. The length of the CDR3 is 18 residues.

V is TRBV7-2 and J is TRBJ2-3; 10 bases are a match to TRBD2. The sequence was obtained from a woman in her 30s in good health. Source material: blood. CDR3 amino acids: CASSLNGASGGSTDTQYF. The CDR3 DNA reads TGTGCCAGCAGCTTGAATGGGGCTAGCGGGGGTAGCACAGATACGCAGTATTTT.